These 10 T cell receptor beta chains were sequenced from one sample in a study of beta chain features in type 1 diabetes. Expressed TCRB transcripts were sequenced because the entire RNA isolate underwent reverse transcription. The table came from immunoSEQ multiplex PCR; TCRdb's copy has only in-frame clones and leaves some out. The sample yields about 140,000 clones, roughly an eighth seen once. Antigens of these TCRs are unknown. General study findings and limits: Type 1 diabetes patients showed a moderate but significant shortening of TCRB CDR3s in all four CD4+ subsets.

The sample comprised central memory CD4+ T cells from blood. These receptors all stem from a man between 18 and 29 years old with type 1 diabetes.

The chain links TRBV7-9 to TRBJ1-6; D is unclear. The CDR3 is 18 amino acids. Per the germline V gene, CDR1 is SEHNR and CDR2 is FQNEAQ (reference sequence). Trimming removed 1 base at V and 0 bases at J, with 13 bases between. CDR3 coding DNA: TGTGCCAGCAGCTTAGGGGGATCATCGAGCTCCTATAATTCACCCCTCCACTTT. Translating it yields CASSLGGSSSSYNSPLHF.

The V gene is TRBV4-1, the J gene TRBJ2-5; perhaps TRBD2 as D (5 bases). Looked up from germline, CDR1 is MGHRA and CDR2 is YSYEKL. There are 14 residues in the CDR3. V lost 2 bases, J lost 10 bases, and 17 bases lay in between. The CDR3 DNA is TGCGCCAGCAGCCAACCCTTCGAGTCGGGAATCCAGTACTTC. It translates to CASSQPFESGIQYF.

A word on this clone: The junction and the germline gene differ at one end; a read error may be behind it. The CDR3 nucleotides read TGTGCCAGCAGCCAAGAGGTGGGGTACGGGCAGTACTTC. Translation: CASSQEVGYGQYF. The V gene is TRBV14, the J gene TRBJ2-7; D is ambiguous. The CDR3 runs to 13 residues. Germline loops: CDR1 SGHDN, CDR2 FVKESK.

The chain uses TRBV2 and TRBJ2-2; D unclear. Trimming shortened V by 8 bases and J by 4 bases, and 11 bases separated the two germline ends. Germline CDR1 SNHLY, CDR2 FYNNEI. The CDR3 loop spans 13 amino acids. CDR3 sequence (DNA): TGTGCCAGCCACTCTACCAGCACCGGGGAGCTGTTTTTT. Translating it yields CASHSTSTGELFF.

In its sample, this clone was seen many times. This chain links TRBV7-9 with TRBJ2-7; TRBD1 aligns across 8 bases. CDR1 is SEHNR and CDR2 is FQNEAQ in the germline V gene (reference sequence). The CDR3 loop spans 14 amino acids. V lost 5 bases and J lost 2; bases outside the gene matches: 5. The CDR3 loop is CASSSTDRAYEQYF. CDR3 sequence (DNA): TGTGCCAGCAGCAGCACGGACAGGGCCTACGAGCAGTACTTC. Variable domain in full (rest from reference TRBV7-9 and TRBJ2-7): DTGVSQNPRHKITKRGQNVTFRCDPISEHNRLYWYRQTLGQGPEFLTYFQNEAQLEKSRLLSDRFSAERPKGSFSTLEIQRTEQGDSAMYLCASSSTDRAYEQYFGPGTRLTVT.

A few counts support this clone. The rearrangement joins TRBV19 to TRBJ2-7; D unresolved. The CDR3 has 14 amino acids. Trimming shortened V by 5 bases and J by 2 bases, and 13 bases separated the two germline ends. Germline values: CDR1 LNHDA, CDR2 SQIVND (reference sequence). This CDR3 reads CASSVNTDTYEQYF. CDR3 DNA: TGTGCCAGTAGTGTTAACACTGATACCTACGAGCAGTACTTC.

This clone appeared a few times. The J gene is TRBJ1-5, the V gene TRBV5-1, with D uncertain. V lost 1 base and J 3 bases, leaving 11 bases between the germline ends. CDR1 SGHRS and CDR2 YFSETQ come from the germline V gene. This CDR3 region has 15 residues. Here the CDR3 reads CASSLMPEVNQPQHF. CDR3 in DNA: TGCGCCAGCAGCTTGATGCCCGAGGTCAATCAGCCCCAGCATTTT.

This clone has only a few counts. This CDR3 is CASSPGRSGANVLTF. In DNA, the CDR3 is TGTGCCAGCAGCCCCGGGCGCTCTGGGGCCAACGTCCTGACTTTC. The chain uses TRBV28 and TRBJ2-6; D is unclear. V was trimmed by 6 bases and J by 0 bases, leaving 9 bases between them. CDR3 length: 15 residues. Germline-derived CDR1 and CDR2 are MDHEN and SYDVKM.

This clone was seen at least ten times. The chain links TRBV4-1 to TRBJ1-1; no clear D. The germline V gene encodes CDR1 MGHRA and CDR2 YSYEKL. This CDR3 contains 13 residues. V was trimmed by 1 base and J by 10 bases, leaving 13 bases between them. CDR3: CASSQAFGAGAFF. The CDR3, as DNA: TGCGCCAGCAGCCAAGCCTTCGGTGCAGGAGCTTTCTTT.

This clone was counted between two and nine times. This CDR3 is also generated by other DNA sequences in the sample. CDR3 sequence (DNA): TGCAGTGCGGGCAGCTACGAGCAGTACTTC. Its protein is CSAGSYEQYF. This rearrangement joins TRBV20-1 to TRBJ2-7; D call uncertain. The germline CDR1 and CDR2 sequences are DFQATT and SNEGSKA (reference sequence). The CDR3 has 10 amino acids. The V and J ends lost 6 bases and 3 bases respectively, with 6 bases between them.